These T cell receptor beta chains were read from a single sample in a study of tumor and adjacent non-tumor tissue in lung cancer. A single record per CDR3 protein comes from TCRdb applying MiXCR to the multiplex PCR reads. The sample records 100,000 to 150,000 distinct CDR3 sequences, 60% to 70% being singletons. Sequencing used lung tumor tissue. The origin of the receptors is a man aged 25-45 years with non-small cell lung cancer. CDR3s leave out the opening cysteine and the closing phenylalanine or tryptophan.

len: 12
j_gene: TRBJ2-3
v_gene: TRBV6-4
CDR3aa: ASSDSGGADTQY

len: 14
j_gene: TRBJ2-3
v_gene: TRBV5-4
CDR3aa: ASSTTNGGVTDTHY

len: 12
j_gene: TRBJ2-2
v_gene: TRBV5-6
CDR3aa: ASSHPGSTGELF

len: 11
j_gene: TRBJ1-5
v_gene: TRBV20-1
CDR3aa: SAQVGGGQPQH

len: 12
j_gene: TRBJ2-3
v_gene: TRBV5-1
CDR3aa: ASGGTSSTDTQY

len: 12
j_gene: TRBJ1-4
v_gene: TRBV5-1
CDR3aa: ASSFGQGGEKLF

len: 11
j_gene: TRBJ2-4
v_gene: TRBV20-1
CDR3aa: SARQGAQNIQY

len: 16
j_gene: TRBJ2-3
v_gene: TRBV5-4
CDR3aa: ASSLKKAGTSGRDTQY

len: 14
j_gene: TRBJ2-7
v_gene: TRBV24-1
CDR3aa: VTSDPTSSMSKEQY

len: 15
j_gene: TRBJ2-1
v_gene: TRBV11-2
CDR3aa: ASRKSRTSGVNNEQF

len: 12
j_gene: TRBJ1-2
v_gene: TRBV29-1
CDR3aa: SVNTARTGYGYT

len: 10
j_gene: TRBJ2-3
v_gene: TRBV12-3/TRBV12-4
CDR3aa: ANTGGAGTQY

len: 12
j_gene: TRBJ1-6
v_gene: TRBV10-2
CDR3aa: ARRLDRGNSPLH

len: 12
j_gene: TRBJ2-1
v_gene: TRBV11-2
CDR3aa: ASRSRSPPDEQF

len: 13
j_gene: TRBJ2-7
v_gene: TRBV20-1
CDR3aa: SAIAHDSGSYEQY

len: 14
j_gene: TRBJ2-1
v_gene: TRBV6-5
CDR3aa: TSSYIHRTGYNEQF

len: 10
j_gene: TRBJ1-1
v_gene: TRBV6-6
CDR3aa: ASSYSTGGAV

len: 13
j_gene: TRBJ2-1
v_gene: TRBV4-1
CDR3aa: AHSQSSGVWNEQF

len: 10
j_gene: TRBJ1-2
v_gene: TRBV29-1
CDR3aa: NVEEGNYGYS

len: 11
j_gene: TRBJ2-1
v_gene: TRBV5-6
CDR3aa: ASSLAGSHEQF

len: 10
j_gene: -
v_gene: TRBV28
CDR3aa: ASSLNAQPQY

len: 16
j_gene: TRBJ2-1
v_gene: TRBV28
CDR3aa: ANSSPIAEKSSYNELF

len: 15
j_gene: TRBJ2-5
v_gene: TRBV12-3/TRBV12-4
CDR3aa: ASSPGQGGGNGETQY

len: 11
j_gene: TRBJ1-5
v_gene: TRBV20-1
CDR3aa: SATRDNNQPQH

len: 16
j_gene: TRBJ1-1
v_gene: TRBV6-5
CDR3aa: ASSFSAGGRTQNTEAF

len: 15
j_gene: TRBJ2-3
v_gene: TRBV11-3
CDR3aa: ASSLDPAITSTDMQY

len: 11
j_gene: TRBJ2-7
v_gene: TRBV11-2
CDR3aa: ARSLGQLNERY

len: 12
j_gene: TRBJ1-1
v_gene: TRBV7-9
CDR3aa: ASTPDSKNTEAF

len: 14
j_gene: TRBJ2-5
v_gene: TRBV4-3
CDR3aa: ASSQEAGQGGETQY

len: 12
j_gene: TRBJ2-2
v_gene: TRBV7-2
CDR3aa: ASSFYRNTGELF

len: 12
j_gene: TRBJ2-2
v_gene: TRBV6-5
CDR3aa: ASSLDLMSGEPF

len: 11
j_gene: TRBJ2-1
v_gene: TRBV12-3/TRBV12-4
CDR3aa: TSSSPSYNDHF

len: 15
j_gene: TRBJ2-6
v_gene: TRBV4-1
CDR3aa: ASSPNGVVSEANALT

len: 13
j_gene: TRBJ2-7
v_gene: TRBV20-1
CDR3aa: SASPGGGLAYEQY

len: 13
j_gene: TRBJ2-2
v_gene: TRBV11-3
CDR3aa: ASSRVAGETGELF

len: 11
j_gene: TRBJ1-2
v_gene: TRBV11-2
CDR3aa: ASSTGTGDDYT

len: 13
j_gene: TRBJ1-2
v_gene: TRBV6-6
CDR3aa: ASRDRGLTNYGYT

len: 12
j_gene: TRBJ1-1
v_gene: TRBV6-1
CDR3aa: ASSLGQMITEVF

len: 13
j_gene: TRBJ2-1
v_gene: TRBV11-2
CDR3aa: ASSLARGPMNEQF

len: 11
j_gene: TRBJ2-1
v_gene: TRBV24-1
CDR3aa: ATKGDGNHEQF

len: 11
j_gene: TRBJ1-1
v_gene: TRBV7-3
CDR3aa: ASSLTGQTEAF

len: 11
j_gene: TRBJ1-2
v_gene: TRBV20-1
CDR3aa: SASGGRSYGYT

len: 9
j_gene: TRBJ1-2
v_gene: TRBV12-3/TRBV12-4
CDR3aa: ARSLWTGYT

len: 13
j_gene: TRBJ2-7
v_gene: TRBV21-1
CDR3aa: ASSNSDRGDYEQY

len: 12
j_gene: TRBJ2-5
v_gene: TRBV7-9
CDR3aa: ASWDTGGDGTQY

len: 12
j_gene: TRBJ2-7
v_gene: TRBV10-3
CDR3aa: AIRDRGGIDEQY

len: 12
j_gene: TRBJ2-3
v_gene: TRBV19
CDR3aa: ASSGLAGTDTQY

len: 17
j_gene: TRBJ2-3
v_gene: TRBV5-8
CDR3aa: ASSLAGLHWDSSSDTQY

len: 12
j_gene: TRBJ2-3
v_gene: TRBV29-1
CDR3aa: SVLRDRGWNTQY

len: 13
j_gene: TRBJ1-1
v_gene: TRBV10-3
CDR3aa: ASYRETGINTEAF

len: 14
j_gene: TRBJ2-7
v_gene: TRBV20-1
CDR3aa: SARDFRAGGPEEQY

len: 16
j_gene: TRBJ2-3
v_gene: TRBV4-1
CDR3aa: ASSQGASGSWSTDTQY

len: 16
j_gene: TRBJ2-6
v_gene: TRBV5-1
CDR3aa: ASSLGGHRFSGANVLT

len: 18
j_gene: TRBJ2-1
v_gene: TRBV24-1
CDR3aa: ATSDVGGTSGRFNYNEQF

len: 11
j_gene: TRBJ2-1
v_gene: TRBV5-1
CDR3aa: ASGGQGALEQF

len: 13
j_gene: TRBJ1-2
v_gene: TRBV20-1
CDR3aa: SARDRGRSSYGYT

len: 8
j_gene: TRBJ2-7
v_gene: TRBV11-2
CDR3aa: TSSAYEQY

len: 13
j_gene: TRBJ1-1
v_gene: TRBV11-1
CDR3aa: ASSSLDSLNCEAF

len: 12
j_gene: TRBJ2-7
v_gene: TRBV29-1
CDR3aa: SVDGGTSSYEQH